These T cell receptor beta chains were read from a single sample in a study of robustness of blood B and T cell sequencing. TCRdb fed the PCR reads into MiXCR, producing one record per CDR3 protein. Among 1,800 or so distinct CDR3 sequences listed, roughly 50% were seen once. Source material: peripheral blood. The source is a human donor in good health. The CDR3 runs from the conserved cysteine through the conserved F or W. A D gene is named only where the DNA matches it firmly. Size is omitted from some rows. Given values are once, few, many or a class for expanded clones.

v_call	d_call	clone_size	j_call	cdr3_aa	cdr3_nt
TRBV10-3	TRBD2	few	TRBJ2-7	CAISAVFGVGLAGGPYEQYF	TGTGCCATCAGTGCGGTCTTCGGCGTGGGACTAGCGGGGGGGCCCTACGAGCAGTACTTC
TRBV5-5	NA	NA	TRBJ1-3	CASSLRRLSSGNTIYF	TGTGCCAGCAGCTTGAGGAGGTTAAGCTCTGGAAACACCATATATTTT
TRBV10-1	NA	few	TRBJ1-3	CASKGGNLFRSGNTIYF	TGCGCCAGCAAAGGAGGAAATCTTTTTCGCTCTGGAAACACCATATATTTT
TRBV5-6	TRBD1	NA	TRBJ1-6	CASSLWQGDSPLHF	TGTGCCAGCAGCTTATGGCAGGGGGATTCACCCCTCCACTTT
TRBV20-1	TRBD2	NA	TRBJ2-3	CSANLAGGWSTDTQYF	TGCAGTGCTAATCTAGCGGGGGGATGGAGCACAGATACGCAGTATTTT
TRBV5-4	NA	few	TRBJ1-4	CASSWRGEDNEKLFF	TGTGCCAGCAGCTGGAGGGGGGAGGATAATGAAAAACTGTTTTTT
TRBV19	TRBD1	NA	TRBJ1-2	CASHGQDSYGYTF	TGTGCCAGCCACGGACAGGACTCTTATGGCTACACCTTC
TRBV10-3	TRBD2	NA	TRBJ2-1	CAISLAGGHDEQFF	TGTGCCATCAGTTTAGCGGGGGGGCACGATGAGCAGTTCTTC
TRBV20-1	NA	NA	TRBJ2-1	CSAQAEDSYNEQFF	TGCAGTGCCCAGGCGGAGGACTCCTACAATGAGCAGTTCTTC
TRBV5-6	NA	NA	TRBJ1-1	CASSLAGSSNTEAFF	TGTGCCAGCAGCTTGGCAGGGAGCTCGAACACTGAAGCTTTCTTT
TRBV10-3	NA	NA	TRBJ1-1	CAISMAQGMNTEAFF	TGTGCCATCAGTATGGCTCAGGGCATGAACACTGAAGCTTTCTTT
TRBV5-1	TRBD1	NA	TRBJ2-5	CASTLSTGGRQETQYF	TGCGCCAGCACCCTCTCGACAGGGGGTAGGCAAGAGACCCAGTACTTC
TRBV6-5	NA	NA	TRBJ2-3	CASSTRDTQYF	TGTGCCAGCAGTACACGGGATACGCAGTATTTT
TRBV6-5	NA	NA	TRBJ1-2	CASSYRAGEWGGYTF	TGTGCCAGCAGTTACCGCGCGGGGGAGTGGGGTGGCTACACCTTC
TRBV6-1	NA	NA	TRBJ1-2	CASMEGGREDGYTF	TGTGCCAGCATGGAGGGAGGCAGGGAGGATGGCTACACCTTC
TRBV3-1	TRBD1	few	TRBJ2-7	CASSQAGTGSVAGHEQYF	TGTGCCAGCAGCCAGGCGGGGACAGGATCTGTCGCGGGCCACGAGCAGTACTTC
TRBV5-4	NA	NA	TRBJ1-1	CASNKGGGEAFF	TGTGCCAGCAACAAGGGGGGGGGTGAAGCTTTCTTT
TRBV5-6	NA	once	TRBJ2-2	CASSLRGFAGELFF	TGTGCCAGCAGCTTACGGGGGTTTGCCGGGGAGCTGTTTTTT
TRBV6-1	NA	few	TRBJ1-1	CASQTEGKGNTEAFF	TGTGCCAGCCAAACGGAGGGTAAAGGAAACACTGAAGCTTTCTTT
TRBV30	NA	NA	TRBJ1-2	CAWSPFGTDGYTF	TGTGCCTGGAGTCCCTTTGGGACGGATGGCTACACCTTC
TRBV10-3	NA	NA	TRBJ1-1	CAIRRGTEAFF	TGTGCCATCAGACGGGGGACTGAAGCTTTCTTT
TRBV29-1	NA	NA	TRBJ2-1	CSVELAFSYNEQFF	TGCAGCGTTGAACTAGCGTTCTCCTACAATGAGCAGTTCTTC
TRBV6-5	NA	NA	TRBJ1-4	CASSYDRNNEKLFF	TGTGCCAGCAGTTACGACAGGAATAATGAAAAACTGTTTTTT
TRBV28	TRBD1	NA	TRBJ1-5	CASKQGAGSQPQHF	TGTGCCAGTAAACAGGGGGCGGGCAGTCAGCCCCAGCATTTT
TRBV23-1	NA	few	TRBJ1-5	CASSNRVNQPQHF	TGCGCCAGCAGTAACAGGGTTAATCAGCCCCAGCATTTT
TRBV20-1	TRBD2	NA	TRBJ2-7	CSARAGGSSSYEQYF	TGCAGTGCTAGAGCGGGGGGATCCAGCTCCTACGAGCAGTACTTC